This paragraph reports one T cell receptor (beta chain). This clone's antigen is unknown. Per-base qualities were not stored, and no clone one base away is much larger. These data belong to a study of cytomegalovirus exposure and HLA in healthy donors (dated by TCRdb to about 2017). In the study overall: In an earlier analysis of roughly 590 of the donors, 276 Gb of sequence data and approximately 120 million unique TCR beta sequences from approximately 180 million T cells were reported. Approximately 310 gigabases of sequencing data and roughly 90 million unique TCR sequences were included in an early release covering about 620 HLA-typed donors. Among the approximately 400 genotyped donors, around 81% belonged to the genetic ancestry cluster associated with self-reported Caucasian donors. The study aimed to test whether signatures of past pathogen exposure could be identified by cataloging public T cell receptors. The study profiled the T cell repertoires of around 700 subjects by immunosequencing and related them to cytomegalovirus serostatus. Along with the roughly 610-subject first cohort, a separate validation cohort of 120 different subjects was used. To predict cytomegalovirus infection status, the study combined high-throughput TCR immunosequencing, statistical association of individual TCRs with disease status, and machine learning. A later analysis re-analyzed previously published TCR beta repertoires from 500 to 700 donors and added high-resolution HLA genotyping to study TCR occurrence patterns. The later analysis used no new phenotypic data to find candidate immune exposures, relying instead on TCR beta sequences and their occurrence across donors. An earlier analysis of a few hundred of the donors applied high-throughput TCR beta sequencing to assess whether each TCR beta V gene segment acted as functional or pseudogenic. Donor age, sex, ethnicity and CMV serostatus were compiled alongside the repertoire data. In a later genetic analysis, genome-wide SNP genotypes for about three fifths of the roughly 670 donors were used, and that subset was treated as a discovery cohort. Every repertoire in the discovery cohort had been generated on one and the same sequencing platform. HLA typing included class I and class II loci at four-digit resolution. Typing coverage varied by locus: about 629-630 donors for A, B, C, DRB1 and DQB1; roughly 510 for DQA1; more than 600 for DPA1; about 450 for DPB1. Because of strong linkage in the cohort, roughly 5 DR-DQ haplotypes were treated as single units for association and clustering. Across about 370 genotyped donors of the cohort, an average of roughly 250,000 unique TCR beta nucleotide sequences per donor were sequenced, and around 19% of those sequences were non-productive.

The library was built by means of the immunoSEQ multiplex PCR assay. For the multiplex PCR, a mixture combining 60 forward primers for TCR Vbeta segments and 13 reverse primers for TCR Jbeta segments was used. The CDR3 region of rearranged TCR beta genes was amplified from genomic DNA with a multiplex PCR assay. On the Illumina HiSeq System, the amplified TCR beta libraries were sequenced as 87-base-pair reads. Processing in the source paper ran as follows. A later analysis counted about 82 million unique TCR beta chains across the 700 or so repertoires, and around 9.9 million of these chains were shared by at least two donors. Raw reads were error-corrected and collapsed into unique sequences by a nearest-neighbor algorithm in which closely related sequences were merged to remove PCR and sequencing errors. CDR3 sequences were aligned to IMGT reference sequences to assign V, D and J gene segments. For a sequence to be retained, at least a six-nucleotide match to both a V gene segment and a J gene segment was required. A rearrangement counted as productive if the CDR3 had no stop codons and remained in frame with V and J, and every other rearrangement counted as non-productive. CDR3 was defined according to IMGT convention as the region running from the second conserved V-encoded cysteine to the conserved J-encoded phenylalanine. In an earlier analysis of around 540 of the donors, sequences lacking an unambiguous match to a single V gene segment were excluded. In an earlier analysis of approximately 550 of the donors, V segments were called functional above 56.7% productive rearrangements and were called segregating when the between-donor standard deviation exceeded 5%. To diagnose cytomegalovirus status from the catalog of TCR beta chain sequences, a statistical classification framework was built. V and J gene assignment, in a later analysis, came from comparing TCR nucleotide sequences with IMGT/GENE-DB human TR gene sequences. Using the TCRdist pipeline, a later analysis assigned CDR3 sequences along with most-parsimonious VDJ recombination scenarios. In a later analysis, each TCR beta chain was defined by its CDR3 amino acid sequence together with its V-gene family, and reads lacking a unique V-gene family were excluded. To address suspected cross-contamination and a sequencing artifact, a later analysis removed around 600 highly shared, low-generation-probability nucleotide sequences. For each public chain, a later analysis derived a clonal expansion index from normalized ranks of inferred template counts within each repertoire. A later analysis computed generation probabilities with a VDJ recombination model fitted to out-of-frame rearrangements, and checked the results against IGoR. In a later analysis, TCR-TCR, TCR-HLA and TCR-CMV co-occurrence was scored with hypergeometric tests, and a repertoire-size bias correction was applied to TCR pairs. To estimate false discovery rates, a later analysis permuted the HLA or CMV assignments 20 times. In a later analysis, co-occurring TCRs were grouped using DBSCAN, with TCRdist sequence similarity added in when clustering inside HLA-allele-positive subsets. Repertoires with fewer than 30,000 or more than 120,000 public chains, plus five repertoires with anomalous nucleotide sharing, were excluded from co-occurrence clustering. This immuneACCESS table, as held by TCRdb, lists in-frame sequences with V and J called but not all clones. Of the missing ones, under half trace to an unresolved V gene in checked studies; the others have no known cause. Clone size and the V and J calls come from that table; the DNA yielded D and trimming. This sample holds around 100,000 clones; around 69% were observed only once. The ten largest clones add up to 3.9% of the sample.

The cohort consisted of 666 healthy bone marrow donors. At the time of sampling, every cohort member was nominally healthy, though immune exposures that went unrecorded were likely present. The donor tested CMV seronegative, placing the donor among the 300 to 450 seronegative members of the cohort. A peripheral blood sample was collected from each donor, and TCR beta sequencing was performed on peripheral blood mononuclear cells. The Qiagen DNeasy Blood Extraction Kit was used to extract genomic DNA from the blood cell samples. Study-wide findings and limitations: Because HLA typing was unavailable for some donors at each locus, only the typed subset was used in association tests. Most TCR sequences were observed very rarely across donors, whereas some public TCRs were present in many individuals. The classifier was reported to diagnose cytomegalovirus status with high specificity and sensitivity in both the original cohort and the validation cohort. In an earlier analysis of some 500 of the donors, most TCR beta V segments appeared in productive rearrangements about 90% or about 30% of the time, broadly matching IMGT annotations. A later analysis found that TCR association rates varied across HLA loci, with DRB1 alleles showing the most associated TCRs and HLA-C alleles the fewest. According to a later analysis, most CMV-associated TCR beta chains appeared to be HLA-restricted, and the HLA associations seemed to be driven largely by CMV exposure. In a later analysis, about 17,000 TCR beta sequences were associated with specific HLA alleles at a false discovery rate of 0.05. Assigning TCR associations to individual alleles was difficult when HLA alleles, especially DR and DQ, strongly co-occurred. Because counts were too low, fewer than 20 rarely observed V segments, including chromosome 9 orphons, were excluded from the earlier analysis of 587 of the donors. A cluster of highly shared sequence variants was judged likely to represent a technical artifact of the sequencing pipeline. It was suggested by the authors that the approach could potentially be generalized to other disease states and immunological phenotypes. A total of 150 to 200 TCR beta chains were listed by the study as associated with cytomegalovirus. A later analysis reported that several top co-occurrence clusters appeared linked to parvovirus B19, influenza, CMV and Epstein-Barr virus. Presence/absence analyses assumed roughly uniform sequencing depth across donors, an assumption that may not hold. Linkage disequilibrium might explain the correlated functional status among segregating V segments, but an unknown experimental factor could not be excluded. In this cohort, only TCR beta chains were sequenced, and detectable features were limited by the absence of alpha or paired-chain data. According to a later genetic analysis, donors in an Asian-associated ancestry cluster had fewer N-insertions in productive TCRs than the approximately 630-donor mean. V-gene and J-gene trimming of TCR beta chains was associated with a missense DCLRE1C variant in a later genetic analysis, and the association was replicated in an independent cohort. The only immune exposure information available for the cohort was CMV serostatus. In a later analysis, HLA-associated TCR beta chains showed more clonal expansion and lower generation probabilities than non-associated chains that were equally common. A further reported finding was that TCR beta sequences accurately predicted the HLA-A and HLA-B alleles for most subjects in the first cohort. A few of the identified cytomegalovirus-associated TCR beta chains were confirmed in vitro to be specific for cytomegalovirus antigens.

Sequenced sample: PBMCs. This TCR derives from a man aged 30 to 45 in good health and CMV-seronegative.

The nucleotide sequence reads TGTGCCAGCAGCCAAGGCAGGGTGTTTAATGGCTACACCTTC. Translated, it gives CASSQGRVFNGYTF. The chain uses TRBV4-2 and TRBJ1-2; the D gene is possibly TRBD1, with 5 bases matching. Deletion took 1 base off V and 6 bases off J, with a span of 12 bases between the germline ends. There are 14 amino acids in the CDR3, from cysteine to phenylalanine inclusive. Only the CDR3 DNA stays, 42 bases, in frame from base 1. From a lookup of the germline V gene, CDR1 and CDR2 are LGHNA and YNFKEQ.